One and the same sample provided the 10 T cell receptor beta chains below, sequenced in a study of CD8+CD57+ T cells in acquired aplastic anemia. Selection for sequencing was limited to patients who had shown CD8+CD57+ cell expansion by flow cytometry. It was genomic DNA that served as the template for profiling TCR beta VDJ and CDR3. TCRdb used MiXCR to reprocess the reads, holding one entry per CDR3 protein. In the table there are hundreds of thousands of distinct CDR3 sequences, 82% of which are singletons. The material sequenced was sorted CD4+, CD8+, or CD8+CD57+ T cells (not recorded which) from PBMCs. The source is a human donor with aplastic anemia.

The sample holds a few counts of this clonotype. The V gene is TRBV9, the J gene TRBJ2-5, with D perhaps TRBD2 (5 bases). With 7 bases removed from V and 2 bases from J, the gap between germline ends came to 15 bases. This CDR3 comprises 14 residues. Germline assignment: CDR1 SGDLS and CDR2 YYNGEE. The CDR3 sequence: CASGGAGKQETQYF. CDR3 nucleotides: TGTGCCAGCGGAGGAGCTGGGAAGCAAGAGACCCAGTACTTC.

On this clonotype itself: One junction end disagrees with the germline gene, perhaps due to a read error. This chain uses TRBV7-8 with TRBJ2-7, with 9 positions matching TRBD2. Germline CDR1 is SGHVS and CDR2 is FQNEAQ. This CDR3 has 13 residues. The chain's CDR3 is CATSLAGESEQYF. DNA for the CDR3: TGTGCCACCAGCTTAGCGGGAGAGTCCGAGCAGTACTTT.

This clonotype was picked up a small number of times. V and J are TRBV29-1 and TRBJ1-5; a weak D match, TRBD1 (5 bases). Between the trimmed V and J ends, which lost 5 bases and 7 bases, there was a span of 12 bases. CDR1 is SQVTM and CDR2 is ANQGSEA in the germline V gene. The CDR3 sequence is 12 residues long. CDR3 DNA sequence: TGCAGCGTTTCGGGGGGTAACCAGCCCCAGCATTTT. Translation: CSVSGGNQPQHF. Filled out from reference TRBV29-1 and TRBJ1-5, the complete variable domain reads SAVISQKPSRDICQRGTSLTIQCQVDSQVTMMFWYRQQPGQSLTLIATANQGSEATYESGFVIDKFPISRPNLTFSTLTVSNMSPEDSSIYLCSVSGGNQPQHFGDGTRLSIL.

Regarding this clonotype: Since no conserved phenylalanine or tryptophan closes the CDR3, a read error is the likely cause. Because the CDR3's place on the DNA is in doubt, the DNA is left out and the CDR3 is given as listed by TCRdb. The J gene is TRBJ2-1, the V gene TRBV2; TRBD1, the table's D call, was not compared with the DNA. CDR1 is SNHLY and CDR2 is FYNNEI in the germline V gene. Both ends counted, the CDR3 spans 13 residues. The chain's CDR3 is CASSGGGIHETFV.

This rearrangement joins TRBV15 to TRBJ2-5; 9 nucleotides match TRBD1. Germline CDR1 and CDR2: LNHNV and YYDKDF (reference sequence). CDR3 length: 16 residues. J was trimmed by 5 bases and V by 0 bases; bases with no gene match: 7. Here the CDR3 reads CATSRDRQGGNETQYF. CDR3 in DNA: TGTGCCACCAGCAGAGATAGACAGGGGGGGAATGAGACCCAGTACTTC.

The gene calls are TRBV11-1 and TRBJ2-3; the match to TRBD1 covers 7 bases. This CDR3 spans 16 amino acids. V lost 1 base, J lost 5 bases, and 9 bases stayed unmatched. Germline assignment: CDR1 SGHAT and CDR2 FQDESV (reference sequence). The CDR3 nucleotides read TGTGCCAGCAGCTTAGTTATTACAGGGGTTGGAGATACGCAGTATTTT. It yields the protein CASSLVITGVGDTQYF.

The sample holds one count of this clonotype. V is TRBV7-8 and J is TRBJ1-1, with D unresolved. With 1 base removed from V and 13 bases from J, the gap between germline ends came to 22 bases. Germline CDR1 is SGHVS and CDR2 is FQNEAQ. There are 15 residues in the CDR3. The CDR3 is CASSLDGRPDTQDFF. Here the CDR3 DNA reads TGTGCCAGCAGCTTAGATGGGAGACCCGATACGCAAGATTTCTTT. Full variable domain (rest looked up from reference TRBV7-8 and TRBJ1-1): GAGVSQSPRYKVAKRGQDVALRCDPISGHVSLFWYQQALGQGPEFLTYFQNEAQLDKSGLPSDRFFAERPEGSVSTLKIQRTQQEDSAVYLCASSLDGRPDTQDFFGQGTRLTVV.

This clonotype is a singleton in its sample. The rearrangement links TRBV5-5 to TRBJ2-5, with a tentative D call TRBD1 (5 bases). Looked up from germline, CDR1 is SGHKS and CDR2 is YYEKEE (reference sequence). This CDR3 contains 15 residues. With 2 bases removed from V and 4 bases from J, the gap between germline ends came to 15 bases. The CDR3 nucleotides read TGTGCCAGCAGCTTACCCAGAGCAGGGCGAGAGACCCAGTACTTC. It yields the protein CASSLPRAGRETQYF. Complete variable domain (other parts from reference TRBV5-5 and TRBJ2-5): DAGVTQSPTHLIKTRGQQVTLRCSPISGHKSVSWYQQVLGQGPQFIFQYYEKEERGRGNFPDRFSARQFPNYSSELNVNALLLGDSALYLCASSLPRAGRETQYFGPGTRLLVL.

A remark on this clonotype: A junction end diverges from the germline sequence, so it may reflect a read error. This chain uses TRBV4-1 with TRBJ2-5; perhaps D is TRBD1 or TRBD2 (5 bases each). Germline-derived CDR1 and CDR2 are MGHRA and YSYEKL. The CDR3 extends over 13 amino acids. The CDR3 loop reads CASSFGAAYPQYF. CDR3 bases: TGTGCCAGCAGCTTCGGGGCAGCGTATCCCCAGTACTTC.

CDR3 nucleotides: TGTGCCAGCGCTTGCGCGAACGGCGACGACCAGTACTTC. Its protein product is CASACANGDDQYF. The V gene is TRBV7-8, the J gene TRBJ2-5, with D uncertain. The CDR3 covers 13 residues. V was clipped by 8 bases and J by 10 bases, with 20 bases between them. Per the germline V gene, CDR1 is SGHVS and CDR2 is FQNEAQ.